The subject of this entry is one T cell receptor (beta chain). This clonotype was recorded at least ten times. Its antigen is unknown. Base qualities are missing; no much larger clone stands one base away. The data belong to a study of CD8 T cells in ankylosing spondylitis (dated by TCRdb to 2016 to 2017). Background on the whole study: The study set out to find disease-linked TCR variants by profiling T cell receptor beta repertoires in ankylosing spondylitis patients and healthy donors. The full study cohort was made up of 25 ankylosing spondylitis patients and 108 healthy donors. Peripheral blood samples were taken, and synovial fluid was additionally collected from ankylosing spondylitis patients.

These reads were obtained on an Illumina HiSeq 2500. Quantitative 5'-RACE with molecular barcodes was used to prepare TCR beta libraries. On the study's bioinformatics: A new computational method, built on a probabilistic model of VDJ rearrangement, was used to identify disease-linked TCR variants. The public reads were quality trimmed at Q25 with fastp and then assembled into clones with MiXCR by TCRdb, keeping productive beta chains. Rows matching on CDR3 protein sequence are summarized as one entry with the most common DNA and genes. The V and J calls shown here were made by TCRdb, not taken from the authors' results. The sample contains about 240,000 distinct CDR3 sequences, roughly a tenth of them found a single time. Clones ranked in the top ten supply approximately 2.5% of the sample. The CDR3 goes from the cysteine to the phenylalanine over 15 residues. Of all the DNA, just the CDR3 is kept, 45 bases in frame from base 1.

What the research found in general, with its limitations: A TCR beta motif made up of seven or eight highly homologous amino acid variants appeared to be characteristic of blood from ankylosing spondylitis patients. Some of the motif variants had been reported before in the synovial fluid and blood of reactive arthritis patients, a finding that suggests common disease-initiation mechanisms. In peripheral blood, the disease-linked clones were found at relatively low frequencies and had a CD8+ phenotype. Significant enrichment of the disease-linked clones was reported in matched synovial fluid samples from ankylosing spondylitis patients.

This receptor was obtained from a male donor with ankylosing spondylitis or in good health (not recorded which). The chain is made from TRBV1 and TRBJ2-5; the table's TRBD1 call for D was not verified on the DNA. TRBV1 is a pseudogene segment. The sample comprised blood, either unsorted or a sorted T cell fraction (not recorded which). The DNA is as follows: TGCACCAGCAGCCAAGAAGGGACGGGCCAAGAGACCCAGTACTTC. Translation gives CTSSQEGTGQETQYF.